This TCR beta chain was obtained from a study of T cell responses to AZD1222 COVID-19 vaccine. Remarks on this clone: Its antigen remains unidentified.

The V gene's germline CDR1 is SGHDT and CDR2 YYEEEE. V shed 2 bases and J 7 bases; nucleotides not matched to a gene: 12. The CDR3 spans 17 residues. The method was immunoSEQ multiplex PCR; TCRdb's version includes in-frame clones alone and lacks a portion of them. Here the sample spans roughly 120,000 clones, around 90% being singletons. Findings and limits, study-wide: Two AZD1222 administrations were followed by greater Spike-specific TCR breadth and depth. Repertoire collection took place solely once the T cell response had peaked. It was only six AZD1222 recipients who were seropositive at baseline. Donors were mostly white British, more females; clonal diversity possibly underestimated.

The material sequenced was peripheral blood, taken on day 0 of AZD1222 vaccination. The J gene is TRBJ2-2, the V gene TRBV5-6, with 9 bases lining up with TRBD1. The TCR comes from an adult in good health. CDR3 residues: CASSFQTGTGTIGELFF. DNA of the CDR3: TGTGCCAGCAGCTTCCAAACCGGGACAGGGACAATCGGGGAGCTGTTTTTT. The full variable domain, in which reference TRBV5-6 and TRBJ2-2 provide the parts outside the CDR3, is DAGVTQSPTHLIKTRGQQVTLRCSPKSGHDTVSWYQQALGQGPQFIFQYYEEEERQRGNFPDRFSGHQFPNYSSELNVNALLLGDSALYLCASSFQTGTGTIGELFFGEGSRLTVL.